A selection of T cell receptor beta chains follows, all from one sample in a study of T cell repertoires in cytomegalovirus infection. The antigens for these receptors are not known. Each CDR3 protein is one row after TCRdb ran MiXCR on the reads. This sample has around 540,000 distinct CDR3 sequences, with 33% found just once. The sample in question was cultured PBMCs, obtained from culture after CMV antigen stimulation. The receptors derive from a human donor in good health (CMV status not recorded). Some clones in this sample may be carry-over from other donors' samples. Both conserved end residues are part of each CDR3. The order of the fields is D gene, J gene, V gene, clone size, CDR3 protein, CDR3 DNA. D genes are given only for firm matches. The listing skips clone size in some rows; elsewhere it reads once, few, many or a size class.

D: -; J: TRBJ2-4; V: TRBV2; size: -; CDR3: CASRGLGADKNIQYF; DNA: TGTGCCAGCAGAGGGTTGGGGGCTGACAAAAACATTCAGTACTTC
D: -; J: TRBJ2-3; V: TRBV5-4; size: -; CDR3: CASSLPLEGGDTQYF; DNA: TGTGCCAGCAGCCTGCCTTTAGAAGGGGGAGATACGCAGTATTTT
D: -; J: TRBJ2-7; V: TRBV7-2; size: few; CDR3: CASSLAGGLSSYEQYF; DNA: TGTGCCAGCAGCTTAGCGGGCGGGCTCAGCTCCTACGAGCAGTACTTC
D: -; J: TRBJ1-5; V: TRBV6-5; size: -; CDR3: CASSPEGYQPQHF; DNA: TGTGCCAGCAGCCCGGAGGGCTATCAGCCCCAGCATTTT
D: -; J: TRBJ2-7; V: TRBV7-2; size: many; CDR3: CASSLLSGANHEQYF; DNA: TGTGCCAGCAGCTTATTGAGCGGAGCGAACCACGAGCAGTACTTC
D: -; J: TRBJ2-5; V: TRBV12-3/TRBV12-4; size: few; CDR3: CASSSTGRLQETQYF; DNA: TGTGCCAGCAGTTCTACAGGGAGACTCCAAGAGACCCAGTACTTC
D: -; J: TRBJ2-1; V: TRBV11-1; size: -; CDR3: CASSLGVGEVLYNEQFF; DNA: TGTGCCAGCAGCTTAGGCGTTGGGGAGGTATTATACAATGAGCAGTTCTTC
D: -; J: TRBJ2-1; V: TRBV12-3/TRBV12-4; size: few; CDR3: CASSRGFGDEQFF; DNA: TGTGCCAGCAGTAGGGGTTTCGGGGATGAGCAGTTCTTC
D: -; J: TRBJ2-7; V: TRBV4-3; size: few; CDR3: CASSQDPGQSSYEQYF; DNA: TGCGCCAGCAGCCAAGATCCCGGCCAGAGCTCCTACGAGCAGTACTTC
D: TRBD2; J: TRBJ2-1; V: TRBV28; size: -; CDR3: CASTSGGRTYNEQFF; DNA: TGTGCCAGCACCTCTGGCGGGAGAACCTACAATGAGCAGTTCTTC
D: -; J: TRBJ2-5; V: TRBV30; size: -; CDR3: CAWSGGLQETQYF; DNA: TGTGCCTGGAGCGGGGGCCTGCAAGAGACCCAGTACTTC
D: TRBD2; J: TRBJ2-3; V: TRBV6-1; size: -; CDR3: CASRPDLGLAGPSTDTQYF; DNA: TGTGCCAGCAGACCGGACCTGGGACTAGCGGGGCCTAGCACAGATACGCAGTATTTT
D: -; J: TRBJ1-1; V: TRBV6-2/TRBV6-3; size: -; CDR3: CASNLRGHTEAFF; DNA: TGTGCCAGCAACTTAAGGGGCCACACTGAAGCTTTCTTT
D: -; J: TRBJ1-6; V: TRBV4-2; size: few; CDR3: CASSQGQSDSPLHF; DNA: TGTGCCAGCAGCCAAGGGCAGAGTGATTCACCCCTCCACTTT
D: -; J: TRBJ1-1; V: TRBV27; size: -; CDR3: CASSLGLGATEAFF; DNA: TGTGCCAGCAGTTTGGGCCTAGGAGCCACTGAAGCTTTCTTT
D: -; J: TRBJ1-2; V: TRBV7-2; size: many; CDR3: CASSLRPGSDYGYTF; DNA: TGTGCCAGCAGCTTACGTCCCGGGTCGGACTATGGCTACACCTTC
D: TRBD1; J: TRBJ2-1; V: TRBV19; size: -; CDR3: CASTWDRGNEQFF; DNA: TGTGCCAGTACCTGGGACAGGGGTAATGAGCAGTTCTTC
D: -; J: TRBJ1-1; V: TRBV7-2; size: -; CDR3: CASNRGGRNTEAFF; DNA: TGTGCCAGCAACCGTGGGGGCAGGAACACTGAAGCTTTCTTT
D: TRBD2; J: TRBJ2-3; V: TRBV11-3; size: few; CDR3: CASSPWVREGKIDTQYF; DNA: TGTGCCAGCAGCCCTTGGGTACGGGAGGGGAAGATTGATACGCAGTATTTT
D: -; J: TRBJ2-1; V: TRBV10-2; size: -; CDR3: CASSERVAAYNEQFF; DNA: TGCGCCAGCAGTGAGAGGGTAGCGGCCTACAATGAGCAGTTCTTC